The clone carrying this T cell receptor beta chain was observed at least ten times. Trimming left V 2 bases short and J 8 bases short, with 15 bases between. The CDR3 is 13 residues long. Germline V lookup: CDR1 GTSNPN, CDR2 SVGIG (reference sequence). The entry originates in a study of T cells after yellow fever vaccination. Overall study context: Libraries from low-cell-number fractions were prepared with the SMART-Seq v4 Ultra Low Input RNA kit.

In TCRdb, the 5' RACE reads were re-called with MiXCR into one record per CDR3 protein. Among some 250,000 distinct CDR3 sequences listed, more than 3.5% were seen once. Sequenced material: PBMCs, taken 15 days after the yellow fever booster vaccination. The rearrangement uses TRBV30 and TRBJ1-2; D gene unclear. The clonotype originates from a young man who received the YFV17D yellow fever vaccine. CDR3 nucleotide sequence: TGTGCCTGGAGTCCCTCTAGGGATCGGGGCTACACCTTC. Translating gives CAWSPSRDRGYTF. The complete variable domain, with remaining parts taken from reference TRBV30 and TRBJ1-2, reads SQTIHQWPATLVQPVGSPLSLECTVEGTSNPNLYWYRQAAGRGLQLLFYSVGIGQISSEVPQNLSASRPQDRQFILSSKKLLLSDSGFYLCAWSPSRDRGYTFGSGTRLTVV.